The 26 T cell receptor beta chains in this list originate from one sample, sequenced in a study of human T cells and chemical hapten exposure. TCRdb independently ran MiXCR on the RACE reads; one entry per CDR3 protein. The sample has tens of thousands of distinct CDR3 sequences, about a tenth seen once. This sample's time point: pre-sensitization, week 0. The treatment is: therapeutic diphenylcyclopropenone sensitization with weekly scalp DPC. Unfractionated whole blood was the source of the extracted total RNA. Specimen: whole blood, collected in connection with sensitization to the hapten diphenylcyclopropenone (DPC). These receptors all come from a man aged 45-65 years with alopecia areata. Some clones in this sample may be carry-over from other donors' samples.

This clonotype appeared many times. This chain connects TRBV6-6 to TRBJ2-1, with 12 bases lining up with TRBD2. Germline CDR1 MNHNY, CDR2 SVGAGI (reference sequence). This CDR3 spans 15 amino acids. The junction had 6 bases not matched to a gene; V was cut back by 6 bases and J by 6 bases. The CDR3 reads CASRRLAGALNEQFF. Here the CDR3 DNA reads TGTGCCAGCAGACGACTAGCGGGAGCCCTCAATGAGCAGTTCTTC.

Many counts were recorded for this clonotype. CDR3 amino acids: CASSFRTGTITEAFF. Here the CDR3 DNA reads TGTGCCAGCAGTTTTCGGACAGGAACGATCACTGAAGCTTTCTTT. V and J are TRBV6-2 or TRBV6-3 and TRBJ1-1; 7 nucleotides agree with TRBD1. This CDR3 spans 15 amino acids. The germline V gene has CDR1 MNHEY and CDR2 SVGEGT. V lost 4 bases, J lost 4 bases, and 9 bases stayed unmatched.

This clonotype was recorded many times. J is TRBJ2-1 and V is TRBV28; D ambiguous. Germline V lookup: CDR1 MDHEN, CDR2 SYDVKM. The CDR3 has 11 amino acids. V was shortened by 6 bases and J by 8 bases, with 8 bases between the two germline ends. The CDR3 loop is CASRRRDEQFF. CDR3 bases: TGTGCCAGCAGACGCAGAGATGAGCAGTTCTTC.

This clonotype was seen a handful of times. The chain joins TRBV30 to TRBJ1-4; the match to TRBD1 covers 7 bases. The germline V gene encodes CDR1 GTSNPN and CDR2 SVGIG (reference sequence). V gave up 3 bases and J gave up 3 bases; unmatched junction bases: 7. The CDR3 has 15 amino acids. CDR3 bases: TGTGCCTGGAGGTCCAGGGGGGGAGCTAATGAAAAACTGTTTTTT. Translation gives CAWRSRGGANEKLFF.

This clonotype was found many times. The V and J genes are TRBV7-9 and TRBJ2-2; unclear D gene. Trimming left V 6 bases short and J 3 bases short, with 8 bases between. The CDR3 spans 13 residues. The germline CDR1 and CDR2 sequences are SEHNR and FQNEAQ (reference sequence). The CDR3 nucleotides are TGTGCCAGCAGGCTAGAAGACACCGGGGAGCTGTTTTTT. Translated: CASRLEDTGELFF.

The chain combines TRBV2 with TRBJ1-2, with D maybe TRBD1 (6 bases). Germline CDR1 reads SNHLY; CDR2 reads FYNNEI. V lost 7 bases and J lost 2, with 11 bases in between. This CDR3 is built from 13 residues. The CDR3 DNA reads TGTGCCAGCACCGGGACACCAAACTATGGCTACACCTTC. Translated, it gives CASTGTPNYGYTF. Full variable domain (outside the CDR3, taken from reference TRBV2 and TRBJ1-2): EPEVTQTPSHQVTQMGQEVILRCVPISNHLYFYWYRQILGQKVEFLVSFYNNEISEKSEIFDDQFSVERPDGSNFTLKIRSTKLEDSAMYFCASTGTPNYGYTFGSGTRLTVV.

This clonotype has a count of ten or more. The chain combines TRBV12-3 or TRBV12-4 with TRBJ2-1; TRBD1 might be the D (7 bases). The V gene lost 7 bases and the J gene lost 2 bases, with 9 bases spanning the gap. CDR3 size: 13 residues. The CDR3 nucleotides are TGTGCCAGCACAGGGGGGCCCTACAATGAGCAGTTCTTC. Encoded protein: CASTGGPYNEQFF.

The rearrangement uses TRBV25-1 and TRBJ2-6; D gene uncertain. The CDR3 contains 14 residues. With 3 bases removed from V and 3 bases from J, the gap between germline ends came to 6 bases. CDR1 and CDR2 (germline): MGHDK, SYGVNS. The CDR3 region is CASSDWDGANVLTF. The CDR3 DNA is TGTGCCAGCAGTGACTGGGATGGGGCCAACGTCCTGACTTTC.

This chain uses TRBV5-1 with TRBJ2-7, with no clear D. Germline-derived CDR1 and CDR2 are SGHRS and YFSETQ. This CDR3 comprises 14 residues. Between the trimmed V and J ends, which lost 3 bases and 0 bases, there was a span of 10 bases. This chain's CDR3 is CASSWAANSYEQYF. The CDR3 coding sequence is TGCGCCAGCAGCTGGGCGGCTAACTCCTACGAGCAGTACTTC.

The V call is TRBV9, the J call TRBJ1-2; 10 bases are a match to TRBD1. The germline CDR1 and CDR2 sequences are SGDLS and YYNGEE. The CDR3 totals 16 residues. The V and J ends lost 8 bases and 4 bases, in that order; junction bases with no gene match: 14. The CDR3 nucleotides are TGTGCCAGTACAATCAGACCGGGACAGGGGTCCTATGGCTACACCTTC. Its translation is CASTIRPGQGSYGYTF.

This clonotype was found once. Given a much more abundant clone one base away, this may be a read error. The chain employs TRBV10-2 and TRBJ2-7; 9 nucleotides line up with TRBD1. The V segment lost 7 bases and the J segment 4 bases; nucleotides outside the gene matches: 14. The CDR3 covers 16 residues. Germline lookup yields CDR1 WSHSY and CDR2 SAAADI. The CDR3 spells CASIDPGTGIRYEQYF. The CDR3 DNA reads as TGCGCCAGCATTGACCCCGGGACAGGGATTAGGTACGAGCAGTACTTC.

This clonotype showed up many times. The CDR3 reads CASSLDLAGANVLTF. In DNA, the CDR3 is TGTGCCAGCAGCTTAGACCTCGCTGGGGCCAACGTCCTGACTTTC. This sequence joins TRBV7-8 and TRBJ2-6; no reliable D call. The germline V gene has CDR1 SGHVS and CDR2 FQNEAQ. Trimming removed 1 base from V and 2 bases from J, with 6 bases in between. The CDR3 is 15 amino acids.

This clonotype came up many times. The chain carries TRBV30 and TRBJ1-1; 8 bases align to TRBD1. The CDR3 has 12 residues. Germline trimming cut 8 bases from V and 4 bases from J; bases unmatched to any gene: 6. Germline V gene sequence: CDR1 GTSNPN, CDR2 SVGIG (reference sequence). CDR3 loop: CAGGQVGTEAFF. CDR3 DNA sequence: TGTGCCGGGGGACAGGTGGGCACTGAAGCTTTCTTT. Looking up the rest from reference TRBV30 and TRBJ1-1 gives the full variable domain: SQTIHQWPATLVQPVGSPLSLECTVEGTSNPNLYWYRQAAGRGLQLLFYSVGIGQISSEVPQNLSASRPQDRQFILSSKKLLLSDSGFYLCAGGQVGTEAFFGQGTRLTVV.

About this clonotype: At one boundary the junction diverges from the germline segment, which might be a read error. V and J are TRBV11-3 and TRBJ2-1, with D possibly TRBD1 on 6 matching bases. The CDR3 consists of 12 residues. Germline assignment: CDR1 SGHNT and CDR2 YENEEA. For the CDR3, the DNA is TGTGTCAGCAGCTTAGAGGGACACGAGCAGTTCTTC. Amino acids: CVSSLEGHEQFF.

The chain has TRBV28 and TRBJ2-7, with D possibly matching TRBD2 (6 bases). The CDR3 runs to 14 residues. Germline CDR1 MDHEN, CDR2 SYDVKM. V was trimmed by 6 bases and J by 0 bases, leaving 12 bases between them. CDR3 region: CASSRGMSSYEQYF. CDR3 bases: TGTGCCAGCAGCCGGGGGATGAGCTCCTACGAGCAGTACTTC.

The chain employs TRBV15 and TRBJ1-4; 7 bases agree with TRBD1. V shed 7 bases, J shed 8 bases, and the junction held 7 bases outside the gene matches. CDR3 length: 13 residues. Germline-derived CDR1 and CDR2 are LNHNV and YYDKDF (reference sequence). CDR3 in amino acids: CATTPTGSEKLFF. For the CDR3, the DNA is TGTGCCACCACCCCGACAGGGTCGGAAAAACTGTTTTTT.

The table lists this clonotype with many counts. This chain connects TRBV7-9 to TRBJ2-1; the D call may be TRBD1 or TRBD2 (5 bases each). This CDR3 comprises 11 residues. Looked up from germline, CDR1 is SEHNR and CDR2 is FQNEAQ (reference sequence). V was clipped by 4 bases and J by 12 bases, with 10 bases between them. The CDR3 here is CASSSGTRQFF. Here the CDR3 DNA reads TGTGCCAGCAGCTCCGGGACGAGGCAGTTCTTC.

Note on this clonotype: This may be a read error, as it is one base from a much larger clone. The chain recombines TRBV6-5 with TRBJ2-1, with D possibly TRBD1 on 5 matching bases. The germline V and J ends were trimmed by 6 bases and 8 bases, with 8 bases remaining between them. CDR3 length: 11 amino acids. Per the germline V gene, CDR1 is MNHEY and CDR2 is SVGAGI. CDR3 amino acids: CASRTGDEQFF. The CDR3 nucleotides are TGTGCCAGCAGAACAGGCGATGAGCAGTTCTTC.

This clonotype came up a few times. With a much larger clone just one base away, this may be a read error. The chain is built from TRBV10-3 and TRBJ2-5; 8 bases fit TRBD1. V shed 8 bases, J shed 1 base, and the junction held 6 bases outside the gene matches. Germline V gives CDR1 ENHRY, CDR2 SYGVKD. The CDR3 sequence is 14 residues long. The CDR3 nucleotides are TGTGCCATCTGCGGCGGACAGGGCCAAGAGACCCAGTACTTC. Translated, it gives CAICGGQGQETQYF.

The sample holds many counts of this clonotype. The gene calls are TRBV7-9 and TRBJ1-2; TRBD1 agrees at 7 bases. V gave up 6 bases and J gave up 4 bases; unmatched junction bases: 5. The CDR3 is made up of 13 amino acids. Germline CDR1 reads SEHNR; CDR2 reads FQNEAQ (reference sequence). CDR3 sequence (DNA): TGTGCCAGCAGTCTGGACAGGTTCTATGGCTACACCTTC. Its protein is CASSLDRFYGYTF. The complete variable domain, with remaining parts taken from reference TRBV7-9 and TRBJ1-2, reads DTGVSQNPRHKITKRGQNVTFRCDPISEHNRLYWYRQTLGQGPEFLTYFQNEAQLEKSRLLSDRFSAERPKGSFSTLEIQRTEQGDSAMYLCASSLDRFYGYTFGSGTRLTVV.

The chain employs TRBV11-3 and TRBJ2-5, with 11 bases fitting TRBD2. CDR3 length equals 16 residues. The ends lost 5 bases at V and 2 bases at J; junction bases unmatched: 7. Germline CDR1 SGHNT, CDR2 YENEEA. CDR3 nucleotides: TGTGCCAGCAGCATCACCGGGACTAGCGGACAAGAGACCCAGTACTTC. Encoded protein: CASSITGTSGQETQYF.

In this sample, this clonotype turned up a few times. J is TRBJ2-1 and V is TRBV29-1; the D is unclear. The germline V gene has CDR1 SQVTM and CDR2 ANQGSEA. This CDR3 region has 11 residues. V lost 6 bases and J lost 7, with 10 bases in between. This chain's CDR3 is CSVAYSNEQFF. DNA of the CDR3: TGCAGCGTAGCCTACAGTAATGAGCAGTTCTTC.

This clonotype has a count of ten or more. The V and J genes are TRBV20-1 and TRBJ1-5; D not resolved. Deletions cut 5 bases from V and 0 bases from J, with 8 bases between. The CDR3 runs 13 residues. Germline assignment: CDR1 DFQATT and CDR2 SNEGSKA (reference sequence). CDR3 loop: CSAGLNSNQPQHF. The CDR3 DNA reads TGCAGTGCTGGACTGAATAGCAATCAGCCCCAGCATTTT.

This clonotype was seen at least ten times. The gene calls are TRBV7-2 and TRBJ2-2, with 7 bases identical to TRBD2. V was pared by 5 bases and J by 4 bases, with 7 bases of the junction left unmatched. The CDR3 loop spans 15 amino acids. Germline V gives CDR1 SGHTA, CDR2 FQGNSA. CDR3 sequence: CASSARDYRTGELFF. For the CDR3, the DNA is TGTGCCAGCAGCGCAAGGGACTACCGCACCGGGGAGCTGTTTTTT. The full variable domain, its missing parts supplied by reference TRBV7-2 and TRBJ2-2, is GAGVSQSPSNKVTEKGKDVELRCDPISGHTALYWYRQSLGQGLEFLIYFQGNSAPDKSGLPSDRFSAERTGGSVSTLTIQRTQQEDSAVYLCASSARDYRTGELFFGEGSRLTVL.

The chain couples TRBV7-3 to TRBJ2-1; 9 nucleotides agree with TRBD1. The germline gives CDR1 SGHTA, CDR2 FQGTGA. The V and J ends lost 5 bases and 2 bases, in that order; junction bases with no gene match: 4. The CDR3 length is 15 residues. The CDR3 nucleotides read TGTGCCAGCAGCCGGGACAGGGTAACCTACAATGAGCAGTTCTTC. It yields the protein CASSRDRVTYNEQFF.

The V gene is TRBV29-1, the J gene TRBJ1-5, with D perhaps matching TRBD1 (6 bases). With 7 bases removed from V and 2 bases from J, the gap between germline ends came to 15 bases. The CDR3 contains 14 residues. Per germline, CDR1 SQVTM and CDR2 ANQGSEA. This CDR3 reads CSAKQGSGNQPQHF. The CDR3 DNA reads TGCAGCGCTAAGCAGGGGTCGGGCAATCAGCCCCAGCATTTT.